The rows below give T cell receptor beta chains drawn from one sample of a study of CD8 T cells in ankylosing spondylitis. TCRdb re-analysed the 5' RACE reads in MiXCR, keeping a single row per CDR3 protein. The table lists about 180,000 distinct CDR3 sequences, 8.5% to 10% of them singletons, with more than 12% in the top ten. The sequenced sample was blood, either unsorted or a sorted T cell fraction (not recorded which). The receptors here all came from a female donor with ankylosing spondylitis or in good health (not recorded which). The CDR3 runs from the conserved cysteine through the conserved F or W. A D gene is named only where the DNA matches it firmly. Part of the rows lack a size; the others show once, few, many or a class for expanded clones.

j_gene: TRBJ2-1
d_gene: .
abundance: few
v_gene: TRBV19
CDR3aa: CASSIDRRELNEQFF
CDR3nt: TGTGCCAGTAGTATAGATCGCCGGGAGCTGAATGAGCAGTTCTTC

j_gene: TRBJ2-1
d_gene: .
abundance: many
v_gene: TRBV19
CDR3aa: CASSIGSSYNEQFF
CDR3nt: TGTGCCAGTAGTATCGGGAGTTCCTACAATGAGCAGTTCTTC

j_gene: TRBJ2-3
d_gene: .
abundance: .
v_gene: TRBV4-3
CDR3aa: CASSQDNGSPPDTQYF
CDR3nt: TGCGCCAGCAGCCAAGACAACGGGAGCCCCCCTGATACGCAGTATTTT

j_gene: TRBJ2-3
d_gene: .
abundance: few
v_gene: TRBV5-1
CDR3aa: CASSLDDYSFDTQYF
CDR3nt: TGCGCCAGCAGCTTGGATGACTACTCATTTGATACGCAGTATTTT

j_gene: TRBJ2-7
d_gene: TRBD1
abundance: many
v_gene: TRBV7-6
CDR3aa: CASSLRDSPSYEQYF
CDR3nt: TGTGCCAGCAGCTTACGGGACAGTCCTTCCTACGAGCAGTACTTC

j_gene: TRBJ2-1
d_gene: .
abundance: few
v_gene: TRBV5-5
CDR3aa: CASSWGAVNNEQFF
CDR3nt: TGTGCCAGCAGCTGGGGGGCCGTTAACAATGAGCAGTTCTTC

j_gene: TRBJ2-7
d_gene: TRBD1
abundance: .
v_gene: TRBV4-3
CDR3aa: CASGPGTGVYEQYF
CDR3nt: TGCGCCAGCGGCCCCGGGACAGGGGTCTACGAGCAGTACTTC

j_gene: TRBJ1-4
d_gene: .
abundance: few
v_gene: TRBV4-2
CDR3aa: CASSQGTAWEKLFF
CDR3nt: TGTGCCAGCAGCCAAGGGACAGCCTGGGAAAAACTGTTTTTT

j_gene: TRBJ2-5
d_gene: TRBD1
abundance: few
v_gene: TRBV4-3
CDR3aa: CASSQGRTGGLDLQETQYF
CDR3nt: TGCGCCAGCAGCCAAGGGAGAACAGGGGGCTTGGATCTCCAAGAGACCCAGTACTTC

j_gene: TRBJ1-5
d_gene: TRBD1
abundance: .
v_gene: TRBV6-2/TRBV6-3
CDR3aa: CASSAGGNQPQHF
CDR3nt: TGTGCCAGCAGTGCAGGGGGAAATCAGCCCCAGCATTTT

j_gene: TRBJ2-4
d_gene: .
abundance: .
v_gene: TRBV7-2
CDR3aa: CASSLDWGEVRDIQYF
CDR3nt: TGTGCCAGCAGCTTAGACTGGGGTGAGGTTAGAGACATTCAGTACTTC

j_gene: TRBJ1-6
d_gene: .
abundance: .
v_gene: TRBV5-5
CDR3aa: CASSLEEAFFSPLHF
CDR3nt: TGTGCCAGCAGCTTGGAGGAGGCATTTTTTTCACCCCTCCACTTT

j_gene: TRBJ1-5
d_gene: .
abundance: .
v_gene: TRBV28
CDR3aa: CASRRQVKSNQPQHF
CDR3nt: TGTGCCAGCAGGAGACAGGTGAAAAGCAATCAGCCCCAGCATTTT

j_gene: TRBJ2-7
d_gene: .
abundance: many
v_gene: TRBV7-9
CDR3aa: CASSPLSYEQYF
CDR3nt: TGTGCCAGCAGCCCTTTATCCTACGAGCAGTACTTC

j_gene: TRBJ2-7
d_gene: .
abundance: .
v_gene: TRBV24-1
CDR3aa: CATSDRTYEQYF
CDR3nt: TGTGCCACCAGTGACCGTACCTACGAGCAGTACTTC

j_gene: TRBJ2-2
d_gene: .
abundance: .
v_gene: TRBV9
CDR3aa: CASSVGWEPPGELFF
CDR3nt: TGTGCCAGCAGCGTAGGTTGGGAGCCCCCCGGGGAGCTGTTTTTT

j_gene: TRBJ2-5
d_gene: .
abundance: .
v_gene: TRBV12-3/TRBV12-4
CDR3aa: CASSLRHQETQYF
CDR3nt: TGTGCCAGCAGTTTAAGGCACCAAGAGACCCAGTACTTC

j_gene: TRBJ1-2
d_gene: .
abundance: few
v_gene: TRBV19
CDR3aa: CASSWDGSYYYGYTF
CDR3nt: TGTGCCAGTTCGTGGGACGGAAGTTACTACTATGGCTACACCTTC

j_gene: TRBJ1-5
d_gene: .
abundance: few
v_gene: TRBV10-2
CDR3aa: CASSDGLRHPQHF
CDR3nt: TGCGCCAGCAGTGATGGCCTCCGGCATCCCCAGCATTTT

j_gene: TRBJ1-1
d_gene: TRBD1
abundance: many
v_gene: TRBV7-6
CDR3aa: CASSPGQGMNTEAFF
CDR3nt: TGTGCCAGCAGCCCGGGACAGGGGATGAACACTGAAGCTTTCTTT

j_gene: TRBJ2-1
d_gene: .
abundance: few
v_gene: TRBV7-2
CDR3aa: CASSLEMDYNEQFF
CDR3nt: TGTGCCAGCAGCTTAGAGATGGATTACAATGAGCAGTTCTTC

j_gene: TRBJ2-7
d_gene: .
abundance: .
v_gene: TRBV29-1
CDR3aa: CSVEAASSYEQYF
CDR3nt: TGCAGCGTTGAAGCTGCGAGCTCCTACGAGCAGTACTTC

j_gene: TRBJ2-2
d_gene: .
abundance: .
v_gene: TRBV27
CDR3aa: CASSWGSNTGELFF
CDR3nt: TGTGCCAGCAGCTGGGGGTCAAACACCGGGGAGCTGTTTTTT

j_gene: TRBJ2-7
d_gene: .
abundance: many
v_gene: TRBV15
CDR3aa: CATSGGRSGEQYF
CDR3nt: TGTGCCACCAGCGGGGGACGGAGTGGGGAGCAGTACTTC

j_gene: TRBJ2-7
d_gene: TRBD1
abundance: many
v_gene: TRBV25-1
CDR3aa: CASQSGQGLHEQYF
CDR3nt: TGTGCCAGCCAGTCGGGACAGGGACTCCACGAGCAGTACTTC

j_gene: TRBJ1-6
d_gene: TRBD1
abundance: .
v_gene: TRBV10-3
CDR3aa: CATGTETYNSPLHF
CDR3nt: TGTGCCACAGGGACAGAAACTTATAATTCACCCCTCCACTTT

j_gene: TRBJ2-1
d_gene: TRBD2
abundance: .
v_gene: TRBV5-5
CDR3aa: CASSSGVLLAGEGGQFF
CDR3nt: TGTGCCAGCAGCTCGGGGGTGCTCTTGGCGGGAGAAGGAGGGCAGTTCTTC

j_gene: TRBJ2-1
d_gene: .
abundance: many
v_gene: TRBV7-9
CDR3aa: CASSFRSSYNEQFF
CDR3nt: TGTGCCAGCAGCTTTAGAAGCTCCTACAATGAGCAGTTCTTC

j_gene: TRBJ2-7
d_gene: TRBD1
abundance: .
v_gene: TRBV20-1
CDR3aa: CSAHSGQGGSEQYF
CDR3nt: TGCAGTGCCCACTCGGGACAGGGGGGTTCCGAGCAGTACTTC

j_gene: TRBJ2-1
d_gene: TRBD2
abundance: .
v_gene: TRBV4-3
CDR3aa: CASSQEAGVNYNEQFF
CDR3nt: TGCGCCAGCAGCCAAGAGGCGGGAGTTAACTACAATGAGCAGTTCTTC

j_gene: TRBJ1-2
d_gene: .
abundance: few
v_gene: TRBV7-9
CDR3aa: CASTLAANDRYTF
CDR3nt: TGTGCCAGCACCCTTGCCGCAAATGATCGCTACACCTTC

j_gene: TRBJ2-2
d_gene: TRBD2
abundance: .
v_gene: TRBV7-6
CDR3aa: CASSLELAGGNTGELFF
CDR3nt: TGTGCCAGCAGCTTAGAGCTAGCGGGGGGGAACACCGGGGAGCTGTTTTTT

j_gene: TRBJ1-3
d_gene: .
abundance: few
v_gene: TRBV7-9
CDR3aa: CASSDRTVSGNTIYF
CDR3nt: TGTGCCAGCAGCGACCGGACAGTCTCTGGAAACACCATATATTTT